This record looks at one TCR beta chain sequence and its context. This clonotype was seen a handful of times. Its cognate antigen has yet to be identified. The CDR3 end shows no conserved phenylalanine or tryptophan, and so a read error is likely. Hyperthyroidism patients were newly diagnosed, with disease duration under 2 months, and aged 18 to 65 years. Patients with uncontrolled infections, other autoimmune diseases, pregnancy or lactation were excluded. Clinical symptoms, serum thyroxine and TRAb, thyroid ultrasound, and orbital computed tomography formed the basis for the diagnoses. For progressor patients, blood was drawn at the first diagnosis of hyperthyroidism, before any ophthalmopathy symptoms had appeared. PBMCs were isolated from more than 9 ml of fresh peripheral blood by Ficoll-Paque density gradient centrifugation. Progressor patients were first diagnosed with Graves' hyperthyroidism and then developed ophthalmopathy during follow-up. Trizol reagent was used to extract total RNA, and RNA quality was then checked on an Agilent 2100 Bioanalyzer.

The TCR beta CDR3 regions were amplified from the RNA transcripts. The first round of RT-PCR for the TCR CDR3 was performed with the HTBI primer set and the Qiagen OneStep RT-PCR kit. The libraries were constructed in a second round of multiplex PCR and then size-selected and purified. Paired-end sequencing of the libraries was performed with 100 bp reads on an Illumina HiSeq2000. The original methods were these. SOAPnuke was used to process the raw data, removing reads that contained adapters or uncalled bases, had a mean Phred below 15, or lacked an exact match to the constant primer or identifier. High-quality paired reads were merged with COPE v1.2.5, and unique nucleotide sequences were defined as clonotypes. MiTCR v1.1 was used to align clonotypes to the IMGT TRBV, TRBD and TRBJ reference segments. The analysis was restricted to V-J combinations with a frequency above 0.0001, which together covered 99.2% of the repertoires. A TCS score was defined as the ratio between F50 (clonal expansion) and ExV (chaos), using BLOSUM62-based TCRdist between CDR3 peptides within each V-J. Welch's t-statistics and random forest reduced 500 to 550 V-J features to 10 to 15, which were used in a naive Bayes classifier (R e1071). TCRdb passed the public sequencing reads through fastp at Q25 and MiXCR, retaining productive beta sequences. Entries are consolidated by CDR3 protein sequence, retaining the most common genes and DNA. TCRdb, not the original authors, processed these V and J calls. The sample profile shows under 750,000 distinct CDR3 sequences; around 20% of them were found once. About a sixth of the sample is held by the ten biggest clonotypes.

The data belong to a study of T cells in Graves' hyperthyroidism and ophthalmopathy (dated by TCRdb to about 2019). Looking at the study overall: Peripheral blood samples were taken at the time of initial diagnosis, prior to any treatment. To identify TCR V-J signatures that set the groups apart, the researchers used a discovery cohort of more than 95 patients, made up of about 44 with Graves' ophthalmopathy and around 58 with stable Graves' hyperthyroidism. Prospective prediction of ophthalmopathy was tested in an independent validation cohort of fewer than 20 hyperthyroidism patients and some 17 patients who later progressed to ophthalmopathy. For training and testing, the approximately 97 patients in the discovery cohort were randomly divided in a 7:3 ratio. Thyroid tissue and blood T-cell repertoires from about six Graves' hyperthyroidism patients were also compared in the study. Following sampling, methimazole starting at 30 mg daily was given to hyperthyroidism patients, and high-dose intravenous methylprednisolone was given to ophthalmopathy patients. According to the paper, TCR Vbeta CDR3 sequencing was carried out on approximately 140 peripheral blood samples, which came from fewer than 50 ophthalmopathy, around 74 hyperthyroidism and around 17 progressor patients. What the authors observed across the whole study: A model built on a 13 V-J signature distinguished ophthalmopathy from stable hyperthyroidism, reaching 85% to 90% sensitivity and under 84% specificity in cross-validation and 80%/75% in testing. Blood samples also contained most of the expanded thyroid clonotypes (frequency above 0.001), which suggests that blood repertoires may reflect thyroid immune responses. No statistical method was used to fix the sample size in advance, and group allocation was not hidden from the investigators. During validation, the model predicted progression to ophthalmopathy a median of approximately 6 months ahead of onset, with around 71% sensitivity and around 72% specificity.

Sample: blood. The receptor was derived from a woman aged 45-60 years with Graves' hyperthyroidism that later progressed to Graves' ophthalmopathy.

The encoded CDR3 is CSARPEEFNQPQHS. In nucleotide form, the sequence is TGCAGTGCTAGACCGGAGGAGTTCAATCAGCCCCAGCATTCT. The sequence links TRBV20-1 to TRBJ1-5; a confident D gene designation cannot be given. The CDR3 region is 14 residues in length, termini included. The read is trimmed to its CDR3 DNA, 42 bases read in frame from base 1. V lost 2 bases and J lost 3 bases; the stretch between them is 11 bases long. CDR1 and CDR2 are read off the germline V gene (reference sequence) as DFQATT and SNEGSKA.